These 26 T cell receptor beta chains were all obtained from the same sample, sequenced in a study of blood T cell repertoires in COVID-19. Here immunoSEQ multiplex PCR was the method, and the copy in TCRdb shows in-frame clones only, minus some. The repertoire has about 34,000 clones, over 90% of them found once; the top ten carry around 5.2%. Input material: peripheral blood. The receptors shown here come from a human donor in a cohort sampled during active COVID-19.

The genes are TRBV11-1 and TRBJ1-1, with 8 bases identical to TRBD1. This CDR3 is 15 amino acids long. CDR1 SGHAT and CDR2 FQDESV come from the germline V gene (reference sequence). The V segment lost 10 bases and the J segment 2 bases; nucleotides outside the gene matches: 12. The CDR3 DNA reads as TGTGCCACCCGCCCCCAACAGGGGGTTAACACTGAAGCTTTCTTT. This sequence encodes CATRPQQGVNTEAFF.

This clone showed up just once. The chain links TRBV6-6 to TRBJ1-5; TRBD1 is a possible D gene (5 bases). The ends were cut back, 4 bases at V and 0 bases at J, with 10 bases in the middle. CDR3 length: 15 amino acids. CDR1 is MNHNY, CDR2 SVGAGI, per germline (reference sequence). The CDR3 DNA is TGTGCCAGCAGTTCTACAGGCAATAGCAATCAGCCCCAGCATTTT. Protein: CASSSTGNSNQPQHF.

The J gene is TRBJ2-1, the V gene TRBV5-4, with 8 bases matching TRBD2. The CDR3 loop spans 13 amino acids. Losses at the gene ends were 4 bases for V and 5 bases for J; bases not matched to a gene: 2. CDR1 SGHNT and CDR2 YYREEE come from the germline V gene (reference sequence). The CDR3 loop reads CASSSGRNNEQFF. CDR3 DNA sequence: TGTGCCAGCAGCAGCGGGAGAAACAATGAGCAGTTCTTC.

The CDR3 DNA sequence: TGTGCCAGCAGCTTAAGGACAGGCATCGGGTACTCACCCCTCCACTTT. It codes for CASSLRTGIGYSPLHF. The chain uses TRBV7-8 and TRBJ1-6; 7 bases match TRBD1. V shed 2 bases and J 10 bases; nucleotides not matched to a gene: 11. CDR3 size: 16 residues. Germline V gene sequence: CDR1 SGHVS, CDR2 FQNEAQ.

CDR3 in amino acids: CASRRTGSEQYF. In nucleotides, the CDR3 is TGCGCCAGCAGACGTACAGGGAGCGAGCAGTACTTC. The chain employs TRBV5-1 and TRBJ2-7, with D possibly TRBD1 on 6 matching bases. The CDR3 is 12 amino acids. Germline loops: CDR1 SGHRS, CDR2 YFSETQ. The germline V and J ends were trimmed by 5 bases and 6 bases, with 12 bases remaining between them.

J is TRBJ1-5 and V is TRBV12-5; the match to TRBD1 covers 8 bases. Germline V gives CDR1 LGHNT, CDR2 FRNRAP. The CDR3 is made up of 15 amino acids. The V and J ends lost 2 bases and 7 bases, in that order; junction bases with no gene match: 7. The CDR3 is CASGLPRTGKQPQHF. Here the CDR3 DNA reads TGTGCTAGTGGTTTGCCACGGACAGGGAAGCAGCCCCAGCATTTT.

This clone was counted between two and nine times. The rearrangement links TRBV2 to TRBJ1-5; D gene unclear. The CDR3 contains 14 residues. Trimming cost V 4 bases and J 0 bases, with 7 bases left between them. Germline V gene sequence: CDR1 SNHLY, CDR2 FYNNEI. CDR3 nucleotides: TGTGCCAGCAGTGCGGTTAATAGCAATCAGCCCCAGCATTTT. It specifies CASSAVNSNQPQHF.

The chain links TRBV6-5 to TRBJ2-7, with 9 positions matching TRBD1. Looked up from germline, CDR1 is MNHEY and CDR2 is SVGAGI. The CDR3 has 14 residues. The trim removed 2 bases at V and 6 bases at J, leaving 5 bases unmatched. This CDR3 reads CASSYGTGTGEQYF. CDR3 sequence (DNA): TGTGCCAGCAGTTACGGGACAGGGACGGGCGAGCAGTACTTC.

The chain recombines TRBV11-2 with TRBJ2-5; 7 nucleotides line up with TRBD2. V shed 3 bases and J 5 bases; nucleotides not matched to a gene: 3. The CDR3 length is 13 residues. Germline values: CDR1 SGHAT, CDR2 FQNNGV. The CDR3: CASSLPSGETQYF. The CDR3 nucleotides read TGTGCCAGCAGCTTGCCTAGCGGCGAGACCCAGTACTTC. The entire variable domain, with the rest obtained from reference TRBV11-2 and TRBJ2-5, is as follows: EAGVAQSPRYKIIEKRQSVAFWCNPISGHATLYWYQQILGQGPKLLIQFQNNGVVDDSQLPKDRFSAERLKGVDSTLKIQPAKLEDSAVYLCASSLPSGETQYFGPGTRLLVL.

The chain combines TRBV7-8 with TRBJ2-1; 9 bases match TRBD1. The CDR3 is made up of 14 amino acids. V lost 4 bases and J lost 6; bases outside the gene matches: 4. Germline CDR1 SGHVS, CDR2 FQNEAQ. The CDR3 DNA reads as TGTGCCAGCAGCTCACAGACAGGGGGCAATGAGCAGTTCTTC. Amino acids: CASSSQTGGNEQFF.

CDR3 sequence: CASSLVERAEAFF. In DNA, the CDR3 is TGTGCCAGCAGCTTAGTAGAGAGGGCTGAAGCTTTCTTT. The rearrangement links TRBV7-9 to TRBJ1-1, with D uncertain. The length of the CDR3 is 13 residues. The V end was cut by 1 base, the J end by 6 bases, with 9 bases between. CDR1 is SEHNR and CDR2 is FQNEAQ in the germline V gene (reference sequence).

This sequence joins TRBV12-5 and TRBJ2-1; 11 bases agree with TRBD2. The germline V gene has CDR1 LGHNT and CDR2 FRNRAP. The CDR3 extends over 17 amino acids. V lost 2 bases to trimming and J lost 4 bases; unmatched junction nucleotides: 7. In DNA form, the CDR3 reads TGTGCTAGTGGTTTGTCGTTCGGGACTAGCGGATACAATGAGCAGTTCTTC. It codes for CASGLSFGTSGYNEQFF.

The gene calls are TRBV7-9 and TRBJ2-6; D is possibly TRBD1 (6 bases). Trimming took off 3 bases at V and 0 bases at J, with 9 bases between the two ends. The germline V gene has CDR1 SEHNR and CDR2 FQNEAQ (reference sequence). This CDR3 comprises 16 residues. This CDR3 reads CASSFTGSSGANVLTF. CDR3 DNA sequence: TGTGCCAGCAGCTTTACAGGGAGCTCTGGGGCCAACGTCCTGACTTTC.

This rearrangement joins TRBV5-7 to TRBJ2-3; D gene ambiguous. TRBV5-7 is an ORF; its function is uncertain. The length of the CDR3 is 13 residues. Deletions cut 0 bases from V and 10 bases from J, with 12 bases between. The CDR3 here is CASSLAPQDSQYF. The CDR3, as DNA: TGTGCCAGCAGCTTGGCCCCTCAAGACTCGCAGTATTTT.

This chain links TRBV3-1 (or the pseudogene TRBV3-2) with TRBJ1-6; the match to TRBD1 covers 7 bases. CDR1 and CDR2 from the germline V gene are LGHDT and YNNKEL (reference sequence). The CDR3 runs 14 residues. Trimming took 6 bases from V and 7 from J; bases not matched to a gene: 6. The CDR3 is CASSTGVDNSPLHF. The DNA of the CDR3 is TGTGCCAGCAGTACAGGGGTCGACAATTCACCCCTCCACTTT.

The rearrangement uses TRBV19 and TRBJ1-2; the match to TRBD1 covers 9 bases. The CDR3 length is 12 residues. Germline lookup yields CDR1 LNHDA and CDR2 SQIVND (reference sequence). V trimming: 5 bases; J trimming: 8 bases; junction bases outside the gene matches: 3. This chain's CDR3 is CASSWDREGYTF. For the CDR3, the DNA is TGTGCCAGTAGTTGGGACAGGGAGGGCTACACCTTC.

The rearrangement uses TRBV4-1 and TRBJ2-1; D is unresolved. Germline V lookup: CDR1 MGHRA, CDR2 YSYEKL. With 1 base removed from V and 7 bases from J, the gap between germline ends came to 14 bases. This CDR3 has 15 amino acids. CDR3: CASSQVEGFGNEQFF. Written as DNA, the CDR3 is TGCGCCAGCAGCCAAGTAGAAGGCTTCGGGAATGAGCAGTTCTTC.

The chain couples TRBV5-4 to TRBJ2-1; 9 bases match TRBD2. CDR3 length equals 16 residues. Trimming took 0 bases from V and 0 from J; bases not matched to a gene: 1. Germline values: CDR1 SGHNT, CDR2 YYREEE (reference sequence). CDR3 coding DNA: TGTGCCAGCAGCTTGGGGCGGGGGGGCTCCTACAATGAGCAGTTCTTC. Amino acid sequence: CASSLGRGGSYNEQFF.

V usage is TRBV10-3 and J usage is TRBJ1-5; tentative D call: TRBD1 (6 bases). The V and J ends lost 3 bases and 0 bases respectively, with 9 bases between them. From germline, CDR1 is ENHRY and CDR2 SYGVKD. This CDR3 comprises 15 residues. The CDR3 DNA reads as TGTGCCATCAGTGACCCCAGGGGTAGCAATCAGCCCCAGCATTTT. This encodes CAISDPRGSNQPQHF.

V usage is TRBV5-4 and J usage is TRBJ2-2; TRBD1 aligns across 8 bases. The CDR3 is 14 residues long. CDR1 is SGHNT and CDR2 is YYREEE in the germline V gene (reference sequence). V shed 5 bases and J 7 bases; nucleotides not matched to a gene: 7. As DNA, the CDR3 is TGTGCCAGCAGGGGCAGGGGGCTGGTCGGGGAGCTGTTTTTT. This gives the protein CASRGRGLVGELFF.

This chain connects TRBV18 to TRBJ2-1, with D unresolved. The length of the CDR3 is 13 residues. Trimming left V 3 bases short and J 6 bases short, with 9 bases between. The germline gives CDR1 KGHSH, CDR2 LQKENI. CDR3 residues: CASSPPSINEQFF. CDR3 DNA: TGTGCCAGCTCACCCCCATCCATCAATGAGCAGTTCTTC.

This chain connects TRBV30 to TRBJ1-4; D not resolved. This CDR3 region has 14 residues. The V end was cut by 3 bases, the J end by 8 bases, with 16 bases between. Germline assignment: CDR1 GTSNPN and CDR2 SVGIG (reference sequence). As DNA, the CDR3 is TGTGCCTGGAGCTACCTTCACCCGCGGGAAAAACTGTTTTTT. Its translation is CAWSYLHPREKLFF.

This chain links TRBV7-9 with TRBJ1-4; D is perhaps TRBD1 (5 bases). The CDR3 totals 15 residues. Trimming shortened V by 3 bases and J by 5 bases, and 13 bases separated the two germline ends. Germline V gene sequence: CDR1 SEHNR, CDR2 FQNEAQ (reference sequence). CDR3 sequence reads: CASSFREGGNEKLFF. DNA of the CDR3: TGTGCCAGCAGCTTCAGGGAGGGAGGGAATGAAAAACTGTTTTTT.

The V and J genes are TRBV27 and TRBJ1-1; D is ambiguous. V lost 3 bases and J 0 bases, leaving 5 bases between the germline ends. CDR3 length equals 13 residues. Germline CDR1 and CDR2: MNHEY and SMNVEV (reference sequence). CDR3 loop: CASSFSVNTEAFF. The CDR3 nucleotides are TGTGCCAGCAGTTTTTCAGTGAACACTGAAGCTTTCTTT.

In this sample, this clone turned up once. The V call is TRBV4-1, the J call TRBJ1-1; no clear D gene. The CDR3 is 17 residues long. Germline values: CDR1 MGHRA, CDR2 YSYEKL. Trimming cost V 0 bases and J 1 base, with 15 bases left between them. In DNA form, the CDR3 reads TGCGCCAGCAGCCAAGATTCGCGCGGAGACTGGAACACTGAAGCTTTCTTT. As protein: CASSQDSRGDWNTEAFF.

The rearrangement uses TRBV7-9 and TRBJ1-2, with unresolved D. CDR1 is SEHNR, CDR2 FQNEAQ, per germline (reference sequence). V was clipped by 1 base and J by 6 bases, with 6 bases between them. The length of the CDR3 is 12 residues. The CDR3 DNA reads as TGTGCCAGCAGCTTAGTAGCAGATGGCTACACCTTC. Translation gives CASSLVADGYTF.